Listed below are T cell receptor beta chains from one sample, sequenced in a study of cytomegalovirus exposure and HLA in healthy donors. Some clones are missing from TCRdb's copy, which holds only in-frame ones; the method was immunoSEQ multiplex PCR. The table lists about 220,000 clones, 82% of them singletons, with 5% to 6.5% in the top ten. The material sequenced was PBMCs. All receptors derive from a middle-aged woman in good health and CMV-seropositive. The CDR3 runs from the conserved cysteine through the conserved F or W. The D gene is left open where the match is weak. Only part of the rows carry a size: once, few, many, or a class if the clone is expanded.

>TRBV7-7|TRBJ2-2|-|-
CASSLGRQDKLFF
TGTGCCAGCAGCTTAGGAAGACAAGATAAGCTGTTTTTT
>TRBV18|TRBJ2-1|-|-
CASSGDTDNEQFF
TGTGCCAGCTCGGGGGACACCGACAATGAGCAGTTCTTC
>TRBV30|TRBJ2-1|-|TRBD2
CAWSGLAGPYNEQFF
TGTGCCTGGAGTGGACTAGCGGGCCCTTACAATGAGCAGTTCTTC
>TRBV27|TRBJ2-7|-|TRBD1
CASSRRTGDYEQYF
TGTGCCAGCAGCCGAAGGACAGGAGACTACGAGCAGTACTTC
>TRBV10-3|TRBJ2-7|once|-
CAIRGVAYEQYF
TGTGCCATCAGGGGAGTCGCCTACGAGCAGTACTTC
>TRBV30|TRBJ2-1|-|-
CACTLGAGRQFF
TGTGCCTGCACCCTGGGTGCGGGAAGGCAGTTCTTC
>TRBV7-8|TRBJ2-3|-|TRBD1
CASSFLPGQGLADTQYF
TGTGCCAGCAGCTTCCTTCCGGGACAGGGTTTAGCAGATACGCAGTATTTT
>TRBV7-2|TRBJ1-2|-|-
CASSLVSGQGNYGYTF
TGTGCCAGCAGCTTAGTGTCGGGTCAGGGAAACTATGGCTACACCTTC
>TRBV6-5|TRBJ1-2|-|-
CASSRKGNYGYTF
TGTGCCAGCAGTCGGAAGGGGAACTATGGCTACACCTTC
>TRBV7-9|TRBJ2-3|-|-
CASSFPAQGTDTQYF
TGTGCCAGCAGCTTTCCGGCCCAGGGGACAGATACGCAGTATTTT
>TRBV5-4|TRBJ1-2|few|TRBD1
CASSRDSDYGYTF
TGTGCCAGCAGCAGGGACAGCGACTATGGCTACACCTTC
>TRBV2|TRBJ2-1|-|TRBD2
CASRTLAGIYNEQFF
TGTGCCAGCAGGACACTAGCGGGCATATACAATGAGCAGTTCTTC
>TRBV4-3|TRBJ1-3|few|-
CASSQDVSSSGNTIYF
TGCGCCAGCAGCCAAGATGTGTCCAGCTCTGGAAACACCATATATTTT
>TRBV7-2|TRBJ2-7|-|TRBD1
CASSVDRGSSYEQYF
TGTGCCAGCAGCGTGGACAGGGGAAGCTCCTACGAGCAGTACTTC
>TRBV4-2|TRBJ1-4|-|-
CASSQDSSGASTNEKLFF
TGTGCCAGCAGCCAAGATTCTAGCGGGGCTTCAACTAATGAAAAACTGTTTTTT
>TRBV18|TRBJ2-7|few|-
CASSPPSRAGEQYF
TGTGCCAGCTCACCACCGAGCAGGGCAGGCGAGCAGTACTTC
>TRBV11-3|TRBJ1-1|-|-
CASSLVLGGGTEAFF
TGTGCCAGCAGCTTAGTGTTGGGGGGGGGCACTGAAGCTTTCTTT
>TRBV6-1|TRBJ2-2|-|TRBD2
CASRDSSGVGELFF
TGTGCCAGCAGAGATTCTAGCGGGGTCGGGGAGCTGTTTTTT
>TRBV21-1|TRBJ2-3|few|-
CACPWPGGPISTDTQYF
TGTGCCTGTCCCTGGCCGGGGGGCCCTATTAGCACAGATACGCAGTATTTT
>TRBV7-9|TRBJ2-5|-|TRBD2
CASSPRTSGRGQETQYF
TGTGCCAGCAGCCCGCGAACTAGCGGGAGAGGGCAAGAGACCCAGTACTTC
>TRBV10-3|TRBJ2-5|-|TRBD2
CAISDPGGPKETQYF
TGTGCCATCAGTGACCCGGGGGGGCCCAAAGAGACCCAGTACTTC
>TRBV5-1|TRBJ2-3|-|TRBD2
CASSTASGRATDTQYF
TGCGCCAGCAGCACCGCTAGCGGGAGAGCCACAGATACGCAGTATTTT
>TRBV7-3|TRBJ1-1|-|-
CASSFSGGGTEAFF
TGTGCCAGCAGCTTTAGCGGAGGCGGGACTGAAGCTTTCTTT
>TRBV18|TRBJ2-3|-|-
CASSPPSSTDTQYF
TGTGCCAGCTCACCCCCCTCTAGCACAGATACGCAGTATTTT
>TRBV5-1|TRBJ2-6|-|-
CASSLIPPSSTGANVLTF
TGCGCCAGCAGCTTAATACCCCCTTCCTCTACTGGGGCCAACGTCCTGACTTTC
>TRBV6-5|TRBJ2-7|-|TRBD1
CASSSTGGPFSYEQYF
TGTGCCAGCAGTTCAACAGGGGGCCCCTTCTCCTACGAGCAGTACTTC
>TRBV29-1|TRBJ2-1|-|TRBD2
CSVEGTSGFAYNEQFF
TGCAGCGTTGAAGGGACTAGCGGCTTTGCCTACAATGAGCAGTTCTTC
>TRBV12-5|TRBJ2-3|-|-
CASRPIGATQYF
TGTGCTAGCCGGCCCATTGGGGCTACGCAGTATTTT
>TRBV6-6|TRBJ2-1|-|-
CASSTRNSVNNEQFF
TGTGCCAGCAGTACCCGTAATAGCGTCAACAATGAGCAGTTCTTC
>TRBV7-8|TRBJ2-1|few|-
CASSRGAYEQFF
TGTGCCAGCAGCCGGGGGGCCTATGAGCAGTTCTTC
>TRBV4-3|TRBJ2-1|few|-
CASSQGSGGQYNEQFF
TGCGCCAGCAGCCAAGGTTCCGGCGGACAGTACAATGAGCAGTTCTTC
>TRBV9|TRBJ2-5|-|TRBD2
CASSVASGETQYF
TGTGCCAGCAGCGTCGCTAGCGGGGAGACCCAGTACTTC
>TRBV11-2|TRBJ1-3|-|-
CASSVSGRSDTIYF
TGTGCCAGCAGCGTCTCCGGTCGGAGCGACACCATATATTTT
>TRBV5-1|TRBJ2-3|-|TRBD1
CASSLVLDRTLQYF
TGCGCCAGCAGCTTGGTCCTGGACAGGACCCTGCAGTATTTT
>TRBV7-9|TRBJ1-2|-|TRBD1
CSSSGQGERSYTF
TGTTCCAGCAGCGGTCAGGGGGAAAGGAGCTACACCTTC
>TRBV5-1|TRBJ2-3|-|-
CASSLVAGSTDTQYF
TGCGCCAGCAGCTTGGTGGCAGGGAGCACAGATACGCAGTATTTT
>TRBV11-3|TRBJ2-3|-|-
CASSLYLGLTDTQYF
TGTGCCAGCAGCTTATATCTTGGCTTAACAGATACGCAGTATTTT
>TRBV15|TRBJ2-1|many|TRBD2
CATSRALADHEQFF
TGTGCCACCAGCAGAGCTCTAGCGGACCATGAGCAGTTCTTC
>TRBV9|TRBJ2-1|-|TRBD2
CASSVVGGAGGPGEQFF
TGTGCCAGCAGCGTAGTGGGAGGAGCGGGAGGGCCCGGGGAGCAGTTCTTC
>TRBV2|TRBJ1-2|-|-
CASSSDYGYTF
TGTGCCAGCAGTTCAGACTATGGCTACACCTTC
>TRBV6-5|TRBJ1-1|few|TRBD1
CASSPLQGAGTEAFF
TGTGCCAGCAGTCCATTACAGGGGGCCGGGACTGAAGCTTTCTTT
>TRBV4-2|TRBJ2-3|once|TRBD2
CASSHSGTSVDTQYF
TGTGCCAGCAGCCACTCCGGGACTAGCGTCGACACGCAGTATTTT
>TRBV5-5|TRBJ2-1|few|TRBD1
CASSLGGQRNNEQFF
TGTGCCAGCAGCTTGGGGGGACAGCGAAACAATGAGCAGTTCTTC